The clone carrying this T cell receptor beta chain was counted ten times or more. Its target is not known. CDR1 and CDR2 (germline): ENHRY, SYGVKD. This CDR3 has 14 residues. The V gene lost 7 bases and the J gene lost 0 bases, with 10 bases spanning the gap. Genomic DNA templated the TCR beta VDJ and CDR3 profiling. TCRdb called the reads again in MiXCR, with one record for every CDR3 protein. The table has fewer than 250,000 distinct CDR3 sequences, over 40% seen once. This entry is derived from a study of CD8+CD57+ T cells in acquired aplastic anemia. Looking at the study overall: CD4+ and CD8+ cells, once sorted, gave DNA averaging roughly 3 ug. Findings of the study overall: The study found no significant CD8+ Simpson's diversity difference between patients and controls.

Flow cytometry had shown expanded CD8+CD57+ cells in the patients chosen for sequencing. The chain joins TRBV10-3 to TRBJ1-3; D not resolved. The TCR originated in a human donor with aplastic anemia. The sequenced sample consisted of sorted CD4+, CD8+, or CD8+CD57+ T cells (not recorded which) from PBMCs. The CDR3 region is CAITGQSSGNTIYF. The CDR3 bases are TGTGCCATCACCGGTCAGAGCTCTGGAAACACCATATATTTT.